The clone carrying this T cell receptor (beta chain) was found many times. Its target is unknown. To make TCR beta libraries, researchers used iRepertoire HTBI primers and Arm-PCR of CDR3 regions. MiXCR, applied by TCRdb to the multiplex PCR reads, yields one record per CDR3 protein. Of a few hundred thousand distinct CDR3 sequences in the sample, 23% were seen once. Regarding time point: persistent/refractory GD, antithyroid drugs over 5 years with positive TRAb. After RNA was extracted from PBMCs, the TCR library was made from it. By American Thyroid Association guidelines, Graves' disease was diagnosed in the cohort. The patients included were those that came from an endocrinology department in Xi'an, China. The data are from a study of regulatory T cells in long-lasting Graves disease. Germline V lookup: CDR1 MDHEN, CDR2 SYDVKM. The CDR3 is made up of 15 amino acids. V was trimmed by 6 bases and J by 2 bases, leaving 16 bases between them.

The study, taken as a whole, reports: Accuracy was perhaps lowered by the small sample size.

This sequence joins TRBV28 and TRBJ1-1; a weak D match, TRBD1 (6 bases). Sequencing used peripheral blood mononuclear cells (PBMCs), obtained when the disease was refractory, from a patient treated with antithyroid drugs. This clonotype was obtained from a female donor with Graves disease. Here the CDR3 DNA reads TGTGCCAGCAGGCCCGTGACAGGTATAAACACTGAAGCTTTCTTT. This codes for CASRPVTGINTEAFF.